Below are 29 T cell receptor beta chains sequenced from a single sample in a study of shared T cell receptors in the human thymus. Data came from immunoSEQ multiplex PCR; TCRdb stores just in-frame clones and leaves some out. The table lists approximately 660,000 clones, approximately 88% of them singletons. Another study also made use of these data, one on human thymus T cells.

Sequenced sample: thymocytes. The receptor source for this set is a boy under two years old with a congenital heart defect.

The chain uses TRBV30 and TRBJ2-3; D might be TRBD2 (5 bases). Trimming stripped 4 bases from V and 1 base from J, with 18 bases between. Germline V CDR1 and CDR2: GTSNPN, SVGIG (reference sequence). The CDR3 length is 16 residues. This CDR3 reads CAWILRPSYRTDTQYF. Here the CDR3 DNA reads TGTGCCTGGATCCTCAGGCCTAGCTACCGCACAGATACGCAGTATTTT.

The chain couples TRBV30 to TRBJ2-7; D is perhaps TRBD2 (6 bases). Deletions cut 2 bases from V and 3 bases from J, with 17 bases between. Germline loops: CDR1 GTSNPN, CDR2 SVGIG (reference sequence). The CDR3 length is 15 residues. The CDR3 sequence: CAWSIRDSRGYEQYF. The CDR3 coding sequence is TGTGCCTGGAGTATCCGGGACTCCCGGGGCTACGAGCAGTACTTC.

This rearrangement joins TRBV7-9 to TRBJ1-2, with a tentative D call TRBD1 (6 bases). CDR1 is SEHNR, CDR2 FQNEAQ, per germline (reference sequence). V was cut by 6 bases and J by 4 bases, with 21 bases left in between. CDR3 size: 16 residues. The CDR3 loop is CASRRANRVSGYGYTF. CDR3 coding DNA: TGTGCCAGCAGGAGGGCCAACAGGGTTTCTGGCTATGGCTACACCTTC. Variable domain in full (rest from reference TRBV7-9 and TRBJ1-2): DTGVSQNPRHKITKRGQNVTFRCDPISEHNRLYWYRQTLGQGPEFLTYFQNEAQLEKSRLLSDRFSAERPKGSFSTLEIQRTEQGDSAMYLCASRRANRVSGYGYTFGSGTRLTVV.

V gene TRBV14 combines with J gene TRBJ1-2; TRBD1 might be the D (6 bases). The germline V gene encodes CDR1 SGHDN and CDR2 FVKESK. V was cut by 4 bases and J by 4 bases, with 16 bases left in between. This CDR3 is built from 15 residues. DNA for the CDR3: TGTGCCAGCAGCCTCCAGAGGGGGGGACCCTATGGCTACACCTTC. Its translation: CASSLQRGGPYGYTF.

The chain is built from TRBV10-2 and TRBJ1-2; D is unresolved. Germline loops: CDR1 WSHSY, CDR2 SAAADI. Trimming took off 7 bases at V and 2 bases at J, with 11 bases between the two ends. The CDR3 totals 13 residues. Written as DNA, the CDR3 is TGCGCCAGCACTCAAGAGCTAAACTATGGCTACACCTTC. Translated: CASTQELNYGYTF.

The chain employs TRBV29-1 and TRBJ2-3; possibly TRBD2 for D (6 bases). Per germline, CDR1 SQVTM and CDR2 ANQGSEA. The CDR3 sequence is 13 residues long. V lost 3 bases to trimming and J lost 6 bases, with 13 bases between them. The DNA of the CDR3 is TGCAGCGTTGACCGCCCGGGAGAGGATACGCAGTATTTT. This sequence encodes CSVDRPGEDTQYF.

CDR3 sequence reads: CASTPGVQSYEQYF. For the CDR3, the DNA is TGTGCCAGTACCCCGGGGGTTCAGTCCTACGAGCAGTACTTC. The gene calls are TRBV19 and TRBJ2-7, with D possibly being TRBD2 (6 bases). The CDR3 covers 14 residues. The germline V and J ends were trimmed by 7 bases and 1 base, with 14 bases remaining between them. Germline V gene lookup returns CDR1 LNHDA and CDR2 SQIVND (reference sequence). Variable domain in full (rest from reference TRBV19 and TRBJ2-7): DGGITQSPKYLFRKEGQNVTLSCEQNLNHDAMYWYRQDPGQGLRLIYYSQIVNDFQKGDIAEGYSVSREKKESFPLTVTSAQKNPTAFYLCASTPGVQSYEQYFGPGTRLTVT.

The chain carries TRBV28 and TRBJ2-7, with D tentatively TRBD1 (5 bases). This CDR3 comprises 15 residues. With 3 bases removed from V and 4 bases from J, the gap between germline ends came to 16 bases. The germline CDR1 and CDR2 sequences are MDHEN and SYDVKM. Here the CDR3 reads CASSLGGRAAYEQYF. The CDR3, as DNA: TGTGCCAGCAGTTTGGGTGGCAGGGCGGCGTACGAGCAGTACTTC.

The genes are TRBV5-4 and TRBJ2-1; 13 bases agree with TRBD2. The CDR3 runs to 16 residues. The ends lost 4 bases at V and 6 bases at J; junction bases unmatched: 7. Germline assignment: CDR1 SGHNT and CDR2 YYREEE (reference sequence). The CDR3 bases are TGTGCCAGCAGCCCACGGACTAGCGGGAGACGCAATGAGCAGTTCTTC. Its translation is CASSPRTSGRRNEQFF.

This chain connects TRBV2 to TRBJ1-1, with D perhaps matching TRBD1 (5 bases). CDR1 is SNHLY and CDR2 is FYNNEI in the germline V gene. The CDR3 loop spans 13 amino acids. V was pared by 4 bases and J by 1 base, with 7 bases between. The CDR3 region has the DNA TGTGCCAGCAGTGCGGACACGAACACTGAAGCTTTCTTT. Translating it yields CASSADTNTEAFF.

This chain links TRBV27 with TRBJ2-3, with D possibly TRBD2 on 6 matching bases. The CDR3 spans 15 residues. V was trimmed by 3 bases and J by 1 base, leaving 11 bases between them. Germline-derived CDR1 and CDR2 are MNHEY and SMNVEV (reference sequence). The CDR3 reads CASSLGLLGTDTQYF. In nucleotides, the CDR3 is TGTGCCAGCAGTTTGGGACTCCTTGGCACAGATACGCAGTATTTT.

A note on this clone: Distinct nucleotide sequences in the sample also encode this CDR3. The rearrangement links TRBV6-5 to TRBJ2-2; TRBD1 might be the D (5 bases). V lost 2 bases and J lost 5, with 12 bases in between. Germline-derived CDR1 and CDR2 are MNHEY and SVGAGI. This CDR3 is built from 15 residues. Here the CDR3 reads CASSYSQGGTGELFF. The CDR3 DNA follows: TGTGCCAGCAGTTACAGCCAGGGTGGTACCGGGGAGCTGTTTTTT.

The chain uses TRBV10-2 and TRBJ2-7, with TRBD2 as a possible D gene (5 bases). This CDR3 has 14 amino acids. The V and J ends lost 3 bases and 3 bases respectively, with 12 bases between them. The germline CDR1 and CDR2 sequences are WSHSY and SAAADI. In nucleotides, the CDR3 is TGCGCCAGCAGTGAAGTTTCGGGGAGCTACGAGCAGTACTTC. This gives the protein CASSEVSGSYEQYF.

The rearrangement joins TRBV19 to TRBJ1-4, with D possibly being TRBD1 (5 bases). V was trimmed by 2 bases and J by 4 bases, leaving 8 bases between them. This CDR3 region has 14 residues. The germline V gene has CDR1 LNHDA and CDR2 SQIVND (reference sequence). Here the CDR3 reads CASSIRGFNEKLFF. Written as DNA, the CDR3 is TGTGCCAGTAGTATAAGGGGATTTAATGAAAAACTGTTTTTT.

The V gene is TRBV11-2, the J gene TRBJ2-1; D is unclear. The CDR3 length is 12 residues. Trimming shortened V by 5 bases and J by 4 bases, and 6 bases separated the two germline ends. Germline V CDR1 and CDR2: SGHAT, FQNNGV. CDR3 in amino acids: CASSPLYNEQFF. The CDR3, as DNA: TGTGCCAGCAGCCCTCTATACAATGAGCAGTTCTTC.

The chain employs TRBV27 and TRBJ1-2; D perhaps matches TRBD1 (6 bases). This CDR3 has 15 amino acids. V lost 0 bases and J 2 bases, leaving 10 bases between the germline ends. Germline V gene lookup returns CDR1 MNHEY and CDR2 SMNVEV (reference sequence). The CDR3, as DNA: TGTGCCAGCAGTTTATCGGGGGGGCTGAACTATGGCTACACCTTC. Its translation is CASSLSGGLNYGYTF.

The gene calls are TRBV4-3 and TRBJ2-5; D gene unclear. The J call is doubtful: the DNA matches TRBJ2-7 better. There are 16 residues in the CDR3. CDR1 is LGHNA, CDR2 YSLEER, per germline. The CDR3 is CASSQVGRNEPYEQYF. CDR3 coding DNA: TGCGCCAGCAGCCAAGTCGGTAGAAACGAACCCTACGAGCAGTACTTC.

The V call is TRBV27, the J call TRBJ2-5; 12 bases are a match to TRBD1. The CDR3 totals 17 residues. Trimming removed 5 bases from V and 3 bases from J; junction bases left unmatched: 10. Looked up from germline, CDR1 is MNHEY and CDR2 is SMNVEV (reference sequence). CDR3 DNA sequence: TGTGCCAGCAGTCCAACTAGGGGACAGGGGGCGAAAGAGACCCAGTACTTC. The encoded protein is CASSPTRGQGAKETQYF.

In this sample, this clone turned up a few times. J is TRBJ2-7 and V is TRBV5-1; TRBD2 agrees at 13 bases. Germline V gene sequence: CDR1 SGHRS, CDR2 YFSETQ. This CDR3 is built from 15 residues. V lost 5 bases and J lost 2; bases outside the gene matches: 4. The chain's CDR3 is CASRSTSGRAYEQYF. The CDR3, as DNA: TGCGCCAGCAGGTCCACTAGCGGGAGGGCCTACGAGCAGTACTTC.

The gene calls are TRBV5-1 and TRBJ1-4, with 7 bases identical to TRBD1. Germline trimming cut 4 bases from V and 0 bases from J; bases unmatched to any gene: 12. The germline V gene encodes CDR1 SGHRS and CDR2 YFSETQ. This CDR3 has 18 amino acids. The CDR3 sequence: CASSKTGTDFATNEKLFF. CDR3 bases: TGCGCCAGCAGCAAGACCGGGACAGACTTTGCAACTAATGAAAAACTGTTTTTT.

The chain uses TRBV27 and TRBJ2-3, with 8 positions matching TRBD2. This CDR3 has 17 amino acids. CDR1 and CDR2 from the germline V gene are MNHEY and SMNVEV (reference sequence). V dropped 5 bases and J dropped 1; count of bases not matched to a gene: 11. DNA of the CDR3: TGTGCCAGCAGTGCTAGCGGGCACTTTAGGGGCACAGATACGCAGTATTTT. Protein: CASSASGHFRGTDTQYF.

The J gene is TRBJ1-5, the V gene TRBV29-1, with 10 bases identical to TRBD1. The junction had 7 bases not matched to a gene; V was cut back by 6 bases and J by 2 bases. The CDR3 has 15 amino acids. Germline lookup yields CDR1 SQVTM and CDR2 ANQGSEA. The CDR3 spells CSVPGQGNRNQPQHF. CDR3 sequence (DNA): TGCAGCGTCCCGGGACAGGGGAATCGCAATCAGCCCCAGCATTTT.

The rearrangement links TRBV10-2 to TRBJ2-3, with D uncertain. The CDR3 length is 15 residues. Germline lookup yields CDR1 WSHSY and CDR2 SAAADI. The V gene lost 5 bases and the J gene lost 0 bases, with 12 bases spanning the gap. CDR3 sequence: CASSPYPSSTDTQYF. The CDR3 coding sequence is TGCGCCAGCAGTCCCTATCCCTCTAGCACAGATACGCAGTATTTT.

J is TRBJ2-1 and V is TRBV7-9; TRBD1 aligns across 8 bases. CDR1 is SEHNR and CDR2 is FQNEAQ in the germline V gene (reference sequence). This CDR3 has 14 residues. J lost 10 bases, V lost 4 bases, and 9 bases had no gene match. The CDR3 spells CASSSTGQGAEQFF. CDR3 sequence (DNA): TGTGCCAGCAGCTCTACAGGACAGGGTGCGGAGCAGTTCTTC. Full variable domain (missing parts from reference TRBV7-9 and TRBJ2-1): DTGVSQNPRHKITKRGQNVTFRCDPISEHNRLYWYRQTLGQGPEFLTYFQNEAQLEKSRLLSDRFSAERPKGSFSTLEIQRTEQGDSAMYLCASSSTGQGAEQFFGPGTRLTVL.

This chain joins TRBV28 and TRBJ2-1, with 11 bases that match TRBD2. There are 14 residues in the CDR3. V shed 6 bases and J 3 bases; nucleotides not matched to a gene: 1. From germline, CDR1 is MDHEN and CDR2 SYDVKM. This CDR3 is CASRLAGVYNEQFF. The CDR3 bases are TGTGCCAGCAGACTAGCGGGAGTCTACAATGAGCAGTTCTTC.

The chain uses TRBV4-3 and TRBJ2-6, with TRBD2 identical over 15 bases. Germline V gene data show CDR1 as LGHNA and CDR2 as YSLEER. J lost 0 bases, V lost 2 bases, and 5 bases had no gene match. The CDR3 sequence is 20 residues long. CDR3 sequence reads: CASSQRGLAGGGSGANVLTF. Written as DNA, the CDR3 is TGCGCCAGCAGCCAAAGGGGACTAGCGGGAGGAGGCTCTGGGGCCAACGTCCTGACTTTC.

The chain recombines TRBV30 with TRBJ1-4, with D perhaps matching TRBD1 (5 bases). The germline gives CDR1 GTSNPN, CDR2 SVGIG (reference sequence). The CDR3 runs to 14 residues. V lost 2 bases, J lost 8 bases, and 15 bases lay in between. CDR3 DNA: TGTGCCTGGAGTTACAGGCGGGGGAAAGAAAAACTGTTTTTT. Residues: CAWSYRRGKEKLFF.

This chain uses TRBV14 with TRBJ2-1, with TRBD2 matching over 8 bases. V lost 2 bases and J lost 15; bases outside the gene matches: 6. Germline V gene lookup returns CDR1 SGHDN and CDR2 FVKESK. This CDR3 contains 12 residues. The CDR3 loop reads CASSQSAGVLFF. DNA of the CDR3: TGTGCCAGCAGCCAATCAGCGGGAGTACTGTTCTTC.

V usage is TRBV5-1 and J usage is TRBJ2-3; 10 bases fit TRBD2. Germline lookup yields CDR1 SGHRS and CDR2 YFSETQ. The ends lost 3 bases at V and 1 base at J; junction bases unmatched: 5. This CDR3 is built from 16 residues. CDR3 region: CASSSAGTSGTDTQYF. In nucleotides, the CDR3 is TGCGCCAGCAGCTCCGCCGGGACTAGCGGCACAGATACGCAGTATTTT.